These 26 T cell receptor beta chains share one sample of origin, sequenced in a study of Ad26.COV2.S vaccination and SARS-CoV-2 variants. Assay: immunoSEQ multiplex PCR; the TCRdb copy retains only in-frame clones and omits some. Among more than 300,000 clones listed, around 83% were seen once. Indicated treatment: about 20 received Ad26.COV2.S at low or high dose, single or two shots; several received placebo; per-sample allocation not given. Material that was analyzed had been drawn on day 63 after the first vaccine or placebo injection. The sequenced sample was peripheral blood, obtained in a trial of Ad26.COV2.S vaccine versus placebo. The origin of the receptors is a person aged 18-60 years who received the Ad26.COV2.S COVID-19 vaccine or a placebo.

The V and J genes are TRBV5-1 and TRBJ1-5; D perhaps matches TRBD1 (6 bases). Deletions cut 3 bases from V and 0 bases from J, with 10 bases between. The CDR3 length is 15 residues. Germline V lookup: CDR1 SGHRS, CDR2 YFSETQ. CDR3 region: CASSSRGDSNQPQHF. In DNA, the CDR3 is TGCGCCAGCAGCTCGAGGGGGGATAGCAATCAGCCCCAGCATTTT.

The chain is built from TRBV27 and TRBJ2-2; D may be TRBD1 (5 bases). This CDR3 comprises 14 residues. V was clipped by 5 bases and J by 1 base, with 8 bases between them. CDR1 is MNHEY, CDR2 SMNVEV, per germline (reference sequence). CDR3: CASSTGLNTGELFF. The CDR3 region has the DNA TGTGCCAGCAGTACAGGATTGAACACCGGGGAGCTGTTTTTT.

This rearrangement joins TRBV3-1 (or the pseudogene TRBV3-2) to TRBJ1-6, with 7 positions matching TRBD1. The CDR3 has 16 amino acids. Germline V gene data show CDR1 as LGHDT and CDR2 as YNNKEL (reference sequence). V trimming: 1 base; J trimming: 7 bases; junction bases outside the gene matches: 7. The DNA for the CDR3 is TGTGCCAGCAGCCAAGGCCCGACAGGGCCCAATTCACCCCTCCACTTT. Translating gives CASSQGPTGPNSPLHF.

This sequence joins TRBV10-3 and TRBJ1-3; no reliable D call. Germline loops: CDR1 ENHRY, CDR2 SYGVKD. V gave up 0 bases and J gave up 0 bases, with 9 bases separating them. The CDR3 contains 16 residues. This chain's CDR3 is CAISESPEISGNTIYF. The CDR3 nucleotides read TGTGCCATCAGTGAGTCTCCAGAGATCTCTGGAAACACCATATATTTT.

The sample holds a few counts of this clone. The gene calls are TRBV7-8 and TRBJ2-3, with D perhaps being TRBD1 or TRBD2 (6 bases each). This CDR3 region has 18 residues. V was clipped by 0 bases and J by 3 bases, with 19 bases between them. CDR1 is SGHVS and CDR2 is FQNEAQ in the germline V gene. The DNA of the CDR3 is TGTGCCAGCAGCTTAGCGGCCCAGGGGTGGGGGGTGACAGATACGCAGTATTTT. The encoded protein is CASSLAAQGWGVTDTQYF.

The chain is built from TRBV5-4 and TRBJ1-6; D gene ambiguous. V shed 3 bases and J shed 0 bases, with 10 bases lying between them. Germline values: CDR1 SGHNT, CDR2 YYREEE (reference sequence). The CDR3 runs 16 residues. The CDR3, as DNA: TGTGCCAGCAGCTACCCCAGGTCCTCCTATAATTCACCCCTCCACTTT. This codes for CASSYPRSSYNSPLHF.

In DNA form, the CDR3 reads TGTGCCAGCAGCCGGATTGGGACAGGTCTCTCTGGAAACACCATATATTTT. Residues: CASSRIGTGLSGNTIYF. V gene TRBV6-2 or TRBV6-3 combines with J gene TRBJ1-3; 8 bases agree with TRBD1. The V gene end was trimmed by 6 bases and the J gene end by 0 bases; junction bases not matched to a gene: 10. Germline V gene sequence: CDR1 MNHEY, CDR2 SVGEGT. The CDR3 is 17 residues long.

A single count supports this clone. V gene TRBV19 combines with J gene TRBJ1-1; possible D gene TRBD1, 6 bases. The V gene lost 4 bases and the J gene lost 3 bases, with 21 bases spanning the gap. The CDR3 sequence is 17 residues long. CDR1 and CDR2 (germline): LNHDA, SQIVND (reference sequence). The CDR3 DNA reads as TGTGCCAGTAGTAGGAATCAGGGGATTTTCGAAGACACTGAAGCTTTCTTT. Translating gives CASSRNQGIFEDTEAFF.

This rearrangement joins TRBV5-4 to TRBJ1-6, with TRBD1 as a possible D gene (5 bases). V gave up 4 bases and J gave up 3 bases, with 17 bases separating them. CDR3 length: 17 residues. The germline CDR1 and CDR2 sequences are SGHNT and YYREEE (reference sequence). CDR3 region: CASSPPPGTDYNSPLHF. DNA for the CDR3: TGTGCCAGCAGCCCACCACCGGGGACGGACTATAATTCACCCCTCCACTTT.

The table lists this clone with a few counts. The chain joins TRBV6-2 or TRBV6-3 to TRBJ2-1; 11 positions match TRBD2. CDR3 length: 16 amino acids. The V segment lost 0 bases and the J segment 4 bases; nucleotides outside the gene matches: 2. The germline V gene has CDR1 MNHEY and CDR2 SVGEGT. The CDR3 DNA reads as TGTGCCAGCAGTTACTCAACTAGCGGGGGTTACAATGAGCAGTTCTTC. Amino acids: CASSYSTSGGYNEQFF.

This clone was seen a single time. This chain joins TRBV5-6 and TRBJ1-1, with 10 bases aligning to TRBD1. Germline CDR1 reads SGHDT; CDR2 reads YYEEEE. This CDR3 spans 19 amino acids. J gave up 1 base and V 4 bases, and 16 bases lay outside the gene matches. CDR3 sequence reads: CASSRAGTGVFLGNTEAFF. Here the CDR3 DNA reads TGTGCCAGCAGCCGAGCCGGGACAGGGGTGTTTCTGGGGAACACTGAAGCTTTCTTT.

V and J are TRBV5-1 and TRBJ2-5; unclear D gene. The germline V and J ends were trimmed by 0 bases and 1 base, with 10 bases remaining between them. Germline CDR1 reads SGHRS; CDR2 reads YFSETQ. CDR3 length: 15 amino acids. The CDR3 reads CASSLGAAFQETQYF. The CDR3 DNA reads as TGCGCCAGCAGCTTGGGGGCTGCGTTCCAAGAGACCCAGTACTTC.

The chain employs TRBV6-6 and TRBJ2-6; possibly TRBD1 for D (6 bases). CDR3 length: 17 amino acids. The V end lost 5 bases, the J end lost 1 base, and 15 bases lay between the germline ends. Per germline, CDR1 MNHNY and CDR2 SVGAGI (reference sequence). CDR3 DNA sequence: TGTGCCAGCAGTCGAGTTCTCACAGGGTCTGGGGCCAACGTCCTGACTTTC. The encoded protein is CASSRVLTGSGANVLTF.

The chain is built from TRBV30 and TRBJ2-3, with TRBD2 matching 9 bases. The germline CDR1 and CDR2 sequences are GTSNPN and SVGIG (reference sequence). Trimming at V came to 8 bases and at J to 5 bases, leaving 14 bases not matched to a gene. This CDR3 is built from 15 residues. The CDR3 nucleotides read TGTGCCGGGGAAATGGGAGCGGGGGGTGGAGATACGCAGTATTTT. Its protein is CAGEMGAGGGDTQYF.

The chain carries TRBV5-5 and TRBJ2-1; D unclear. Trimming stripped 1 base from V and 3 bases from J, with 8 bases between. Germline V lookup: CDR1 SGHKS, CDR2 YYEKEE (reference sequence). There are 14 residues in the CDR3. For the CDR3, the DNA is TGTGCCAGCAGCTTGACTTCCAACTACAATGAGCAGTTCTTC. This translates into CASSLTSNYNEQFF.

This clone was counted at least ten times. The rearrangement joins TRBV27 to TRBJ2-5; D is possibly TRBD1 (5 bases). Trimming pared 6 bases from V and 2 bases from J, leaving 16 bases between. The length of the CDR3 is 15 residues. CDR1 MNHEY and CDR2 SMNVEV come from the germline V gene (reference sequence). Written as DNA, the CDR3 is TGTGCCAGCAGAAGATCTCTAGGGGCACAAGAGACCCAGTACTTC. Its protein is CASRRSLGAQETQYF.

The chain links TRBV11-1 to TRBJ1-1; 8 bases line up with TRBD1. The CDR3 totals 16 residues. The V and J ends lost 5 bases and 1 base, in that order; junction bases with no gene match: 9. Germline V gene data show CDR1 as SGHAT and CDR2 as FQDESV (reference sequence). The DNA of the CDR3 is TGTGCCAGCAGCCCCCGGGACAGGCGGCAGAACACTGAAGCTTTCTTT. Residues: CASSPRDRRQNTEAFF.

This chain connects TRBV5-8 to TRBJ2-6; perhaps TRBD2 as D (5 bases). This CDR3 spans 16 amino acids. Trimming cost V 2 bases and J 0 bases, with 9 bases left between them. The germline CDR1 and CDR2 sequences are SGHTS and YDEGEE. CDR3 loop: CASSLRGSSGANVLTF. CDR3 nucleotide sequence: TGTGCCAGCAGCTTACGGGGTAGCTCTGGGGCCAACGTCCTGACTTTC.

CDR3 sequence reads: CASSAIRISGNTIYF. The DNA of the CDR3 is TGTGCCAGCTCAGCGATCAGGATCTCTGGAAACACCATATATTTT. The chain is built from TRBV18 and TRBJ1-3; D gene unclear. Germline CDR1 and CDR2: KGHSH and LQKENI. The CDR3 has 15 residues. Trimming removed 5 bases from V and 0 bases from J, with 11 bases in between.

The rearrangement links TRBV9 to TRBJ1-2; D gene ambiguous. The V end lost 0 bases, the J end lost 1 base, and 13 bases lay between the germline ends. This CDR3 is 16 amino acids long. The germline V gene encodes CDR1 SGDLS and CDR2 YYNGEE. CDR3 protein: CASSVVGQEGNYGYTF. CDR3 nucleotides: TGTGCCAGCAGCGTAGTAGGGCAGGAGGGTAACTATGGCTACACCTTC.

The chain recombines TRBV9 with TRBJ1-3; D not resolved. The CDR3 has 18 amino acids. Germline CDR1 SGDLS, CDR2 YYNGEE. V was shortened by 0 bases and J by 0 bases, with 16 bases between the two germline ends. CDR3 DNA sequence: TGTGCCAGCAGCGTAGCTTCGTCGGCTGACCCCTCTGGAAACACCATATATTTT. This translates into CASSVASSADPSGNTIYF.

This chain uses TRBV7-3 with TRBJ1-1, with 8 bases fitting TRBD1. This CDR3 has 13 residues. Germline CDR1 is SGHTA and CDR2 is FQGTGA. V dropped 5 bases and J dropped 3; count of bases not matched to a gene: 2. The CDR3 DNA follows: TGTGCCAGCAGCCCGGACAGGGACACTGAAGCTTTCTTT. It is translated as CASSPDRDTEAFF.

The gene calls are TRBV5-1 and TRBJ2-2; D gene unclear. Germline lookup yields CDR1 SGHRS and CDR2 YFSETQ. Trimming shortened V by 4 bases and J by 3 bases, and 25 bases separated the two germline ends. There are 19 residues in the CDR3. CDR3 DNA: TGCGCCAGCAGCGCCCCTGTGGGCCTGAGCGCCGGTGACACCGGGGAGCTGTTTTTT. Translating gives CASSAPVGLSAGDTGELFF.

The chain combines TRBV4-3 with TRBJ1-3, with 7 positions matching TRBD1. The V gene's germline CDR1 is LGHNA and CDR2 YSLEER. The CDR3 has 16 residues. V shed 0 bases, J shed 5 bases, and the junction held 7 bases outside the gene matches. The CDR3, as DNA: TGCGCCAGCAGCCAAGAAGCCCACAGGGGAAGAAACACCATATATTTT. As protein: CASSQEAHRGRNTIYF.

V is TRBV18 and J is TRBJ2-7; the match to TRBD1 covers 7 bases. The germline V gene has CDR1 KGHSH and CDR2 LQKENI. V shed 3 bases, J shed 1 base, and the junction held 6 bases outside the gene matches. This CDR3 contains 15 residues. CDR3 residues: CASSPQDRSSYEQYF. Here the CDR3 DNA reads TGTGCCAGCTCACCCCAGGACAGGTCATCCTACGAGCAGTACTTC. The full variable domain, in which reference TRBV18 and TRBJ2-7 provide the parts outside the CDR3, is NAGVMQNPRHLVRRRGQEARLRCSPMKGHSHVYWYRQLPEEGLKFMVYLQKENIIDESGMPKERFSAEFPKEGPSILRIQQVVRGDSAAYFCASSPQDRSSYEQYFGPGTRLTVT.

This chain joins TRBV5-1 and TRBJ2-3; D remains ambiguous. The germline V gene encodes CDR1 SGHRS and CDR2 YFSETQ. The V and J ends lost 0 bases and 4 bases respectively, with 3 bases between them. The CDR3 contains 12 residues. The CDR3 protein is CASSLVADTQYF. The CDR3 DNA reads TGCGCCAGCAGCTTGGTCGCAGATACGCAGTATTTT.